Following are 24 T cell receptor beta chains from one sample sequenced in a study of TIL therapy for anti-PD-1-resistant metastatic lung cancer. The libraries were made with immunoSEQ v3. TCRdb's table, derived via immunoSEQ multiplex PCR, lists solely in-frame clones and lacks some. The sample carries tens of thousands of clones, approximately 86% recorded once. Time point reported: pre-treatment sample, taken before nivolumab and TIL therapy. Material: blood, obtained at baseline. Source of these receptors: a person between 25 and 80 years old with non-small cell lung cancer.

The chain couples TRBV5-6 to TRBJ1-2, with a possible D match to TRBD1 (5 bases). Trimming took 0 bases from V and 8 from J, leaving 14 bases between them. The CDR3 contains 14 residues. Germline-derived CDR1 and CDR2 are SGHDT and YYEEEE. The CDR3 nucleotides read TGTGCCAGCAGCTTGGCGGCAGGGTTTAACGGCTACACCTTC. Its translation: CASSLAAGFNGYTF.

The V and J genes are TRBV24-1 and TRBJ2-5; 12 bases are shared with TRBD1. V dropped 4 bases and J dropped 7; count of bases not matched to a gene: 9. The CDR3 has 16 amino acids. Germline CDR1 and CDR2: KGHDR and SFDVKD. The CDR3: CATSDAGTGGLGTQYF. In DNA form, the CDR3 reads TGTGCCACCAGTGACGCCGGGACAGGGGGCTTAGGGACCCAGTACTTC.

The chain couples TRBV30 to TRBJ1-3; D ambiguous. This CDR3 is built from 13 residues. Germline V lookup: CDR1 GTSNPN, CDR2 SVGIG (reference sequence). Trimming took 3 bases from V and 0 from J, leaving 6 bases between them. CDR3 in amino acids: CAWSADSGNTIYF. Written as DNA, the CDR3 is TGTGCCTGGAGCGCGGACTCTGGAAACACCATATATTTT.

This chain links TRBV30 with TRBJ2-7; D possibly corresponds to TRBD1 (7 bases). The V end lost 3 bases, the J end lost 2 bases, and 14 bases lay between the germline ends. The germline CDR1 and CDR2 sequences are GTSNPN and SVGIG (reference sequence). The CDR3 has 14 residues. CDR3 loop: CAWSAGQTTYEQYF. DNA for the CDR3: TGTGCCTGGAGCGCGGGACAGACTACCTACGAGCAGTACTTC.

The rearrangement uses TRBV29-1 and TRBJ2-2; D is unresolved. Germline V gives CDR1 SQVTM, CDR2 ANQGSEA. The CDR3 is 11 amino acids. Trimming removed 7 bases from V and 1 base from J, with 4 bases in between. CDR3 region: CSALNTGELFF. CDR3 nucleotide sequence: TGCAGCGCCTTGAACACCGGGGAGCTGTTTTTT.

The chain employs TRBV5-8 and TRBJ1-2; no reliable D call. CDR3 size: 13 residues. Germline loops: CDR1 SGHTS, CDR2 YDEGEE. With 7 bases removed from V and 0 bases from J, the gap between germline ends came to 10 bases. Written as DNA, the CDR3 is TGTGCCAGCGAGAAACAGACTAACTATGGCTACACCTTC. Its protein is CASEKQTNYGYTF.

This clone was seen more than once but under ten times. This chain connects TRBV6-5 to TRBJ1-6; D is perhaps TRBD1 (5 bases). The germline V gene has CDR1 MNHEY and CDR2 SVGAGI. V dropped 4 bases and J dropped 0 bases, with 10 bases sitting between them. This CDR3 is built from 16 residues. The CDR3 loop is CASSLRQSSYNSPLHF. The CDR3 DNA reads TGTGCCAGCAGTTTACGACAGAGCTCCTATAATTCACCCCTCCACTTT.

The V gene is TRBV9, the J gene TRBJ2-1, with D possibly called TRBD1 or TRBD2 (5 bases each). This CDR3 contains 13 residues. CDR1 and CDR2 from the germline V gene are SGDLS and YYNGEE. V lost 0 bases, J lost 8 bases, and 9 bases lay in between. The CDR3 loop is CASSVAPGHEQFF. The DNA for the CDR3 is TGTGCCAGCAGCGTAGCCCCGGGGCATGAGCAGTTCTTC.

This rearrangement joins TRBV9 to TRBJ2-2; 8 positions agree with TRBD2. From germline, CDR1 is SGDLS and CDR2 YYNGEE. There are 14 residues in the CDR3. V lost 3 bases and J lost 6; bases outside the gene matches: 4. The CDR3 is CASSDKAGAGELFF. In nucleotides, the CDR3 is TGTGCCAGCAGCGACAAAGCGGGGGCCGGGGAGCTGTTTTTT.

The chain uses TRBV7-8 and TRBJ1-1; D unclear. Germline CDR1 SGHVS, CDR2 FQNEAQ. V was cut by 2 bases and J by 3 bases, with 4 bases left in between. The CDR3 has 12 residues. The CDR3: CASSLKYTEAFF. The DNA of the CDR3 is TGTGCCAGCAGCTTAAAATACACTGAAGCTTTCTTT.

V usage is TRBV6-6 and J usage is TRBJ1-2, with unresolved D. Germline CDR1 and CDR2: MNHNY and SVGAGI (reference sequence). The V and J ends lost 0 bases and 3 bases respectively, with 11 bases between them. CDR3 size: 15 residues. Here the CDR3 reads CASSYSGSPDYGYTF. The CDR3 coding sequence is TGTGCCAGCAGTTACTCTGGGAGTCCTGACTATGGCTACACCTTC.

This clone was counted once. The rearrangement uses TRBV18 and TRBJ2-3; no definite D call. V gave up 3 bases and J gave up 4 bases, with 8 bases separating them. Germline assignment: CDR1 KGHSH and CDR2 LQKENI. The CDR3 has 13 residues. Here the CDR3 reads CASSPGWPDTQYF. The CDR3 coding sequence is TGTGCCAGCTCACCGGGTTGGCCAGATACGCAGTATTTT.

The rearrangement uses TRBV27 and TRBJ2-2; 15 bases agree with TRBD2. The germline CDR1 and CDR2 sequences are MNHEY and SMNVEV (reference sequence). J lost 1 base, V lost 5 bases, and 8 bases had no gene match. The CDR3 spans 19 residues. The DNA of the CDR3 is TGTGCCAGCAGTCTACCGGGACTAGCGGGAGGAGGGAACACCGGGGAGCTGTTTTTT. It translates to CASSLPGLAGGGNTGELFF.

The chain uses TRBV12-3 or TRBV12-4 and TRBJ1-2; 8 bases are a match to TRBD1. The CDR3 length is 13 residues. The trim removed 6 bases at V and 6 bases at J, leaving 6 bases unmatched. Here the CDR3 reads CASSRTGWNGYTF. CDR3 DNA: TGTGCCAGCAGCCGGACAGGGTGGAATGGCTACACCTTC.

The chain couples TRBV7-2 to TRBJ2-3; TRBD2 matches 13 bases. The CDR3 spans 18 residues. V was clipped by 2 bases and J by 1 base; unmatched bases: 6. Germline V CDR1 and CDR2: SGHTA, FQGNSA. The CDR3 sequence: CASSLTSGGAGGTDTQYF. Written as DNA, the CDR3 is TGTGCCAGCAGCTTAACTAGCGGGGGGGCCGGGGGCACAGATACGCAGTATTTT.

The chain links TRBV24-1 to TRBJ2-5; the match to TRBD1 covers 8 bases. This CDR3 spans 14 amino acids. Germline V gene data show CDR1 as KGHDR and CDR2 as SFDVKD. V lost 5 bases and J lost 5; bases outside the gene matches: 6. The CDR3 DNA reads as TGTGCCACCAGTGGCCCGTGGGACAGGGAGACCCAGTACTTC. Its protein product is CATSGPWDRETQYF.

V gene TRBV19 combines with J gene TRBJ1-3; D is undetermined. This CDR3 has 17 amino acids. V was trimmed by 4 bases and J by 0 bases, leaving 16 bases between them. Germline CDR1 and CDR2: LNHDA and SQIVND (reference sequence). This CDR3 is CASSNPVQFVSGNTIYF. The CDR3 DNA reads as TGTGCCAGTAGTAATCCCGTTCAGTTCGTCTCTGGAAACACCATATATTTT. Filled out from reference TRBV19 and TRBJ1-3, the complete variable domain reads DGGITQSPKYLFRKEGQNVTLSCEQNLNHDAMYWYRQDPGQGLRLIYYSQIVNDFQKGDIAEGYSVSREKKESFPLTVTSAQKNPTAFYLCASSNPVQFVSGNTIYFGEGSWLTVV.

J is TRBJ2-1 and V is TRBV6-5, with 10 bases fitting TRBD2. V trimming: 5 bases; J trimming: 4 bases; junction bases outside the gene matches: 5. The CDR3 runs 15 residues. The germline CDR1 and CDR2 sequences are MNHEY and SVGAGI. This CDR3 is CASSLRTSGYNEQFF. As DNA, the CDR3 is TGTGCCAGCAGTCTCAGGACTAGCGGTTACAATGAGCAGTTCTTC.

The gene calls are TRBV10-3 and TRBJ1-4; a possible D gene is TRBD1 (6 bases). V lost 0 bases to trimming and J lost 5 bases, with 10 bases between them. The CDR3 consists of 15 residues. Germline loops: CDR1 ENHRY, CDR2 SYGVKD. CDR3 loop: CAISESPGGNEKLFF. The CDR3 DNA sequence: TGTGCCATCAGTGAGTCCCCGGGGGGCAATGAAAAACTGTTTTTT.

The CDR3 nucleotides are TGTGCCAGTAGTATCAGACTAGCGGGAGCCGATCCCGGGGCCAACGTCCTGACTTTC. This codes for CASSIRLAGADPGANVLTF. This chain joins TRBV19 and TRBJ2-6; TRBD2 matches at 12 bases. The CDR3 spans 19 residues. V lost 3 bases to trimming and J lost 4 bases; unmatched junction nucleotides: 10. The V gene's germline CDR1 is LNHDA and CDR2 SQIVND (reference sequence).

The gene calls are TRBV18 and TRBJ2-7, with a weak D call TRBD2 (6 bases). Trimming took off 2 bases at V and 2 bases at J, with 10 bases between the two ends. The CDR3 is made up of 14 amino acids. Germline CDR1 KGHSH, CDR2 LQKENI. CDR3 sequence: CASSPRLVAYEQYF. CDR3 DNA sequence: TGTGCCAGCTCACCAAGACTAGTCGCCTACGAGCAGTACTTC.

The chain joins TRBV6-2 or TRBV6-3 to TRBJ2-1; D is possibly TRBD1 or TRBD2 (7 bases each). Germline V gene sequence: CDR1 MNHEY, CDR2 SVGEGT. The CDR3 has 18 residues. V lost 6 bases to trimming and J lost 6 bases, with 27 bases between them. CDR3 region: CASSSTLRGGQLSNEQFF. The CDR3 DNA sequence: TGTGCCAGCAGCTCCACTCTGAGGGGGGGACAGCTATCCAATGAGCAGTTCTTC.

CDR3 region: CASSFLGQTNTEAFF. For the CDR3, the DNA is TGTGCCAGCAGTTTTCTGGGGCAGACGAACACTGAAGCTTTCTTT. The V gene is TRBV28, the J gene TRBJ1-1, with a tentative D call TRBD1 (5 bases). There are 15 residues in the CDR3. CDR1 and CDR2 from the germline V gene are MDHEN and SYDVKM. The V and J ends lost 3 bases and 1 base respectively, with 12 bases between them.

This sequence joins TRBV7-2 and TRBJ2-7; tentative D call: TRBD1 (5 bases). The V gene's germline CDR1 is SGHTA and CDR2 FQGNSA. CDR3 length: 13 residues. Trimming took 1 base from V and 4 from J, leaving 8 bases between them. The CDR3 region is CASSLGTRYEQYF. CDR3 bases: TGTGCCAGCAGCTTAGGGACAAGGTACGAGCAGTACTTC.